The clone carrying this T cell receptor beta chain was recorded only once. What it recognizes is unknown. J was trimmed by 2 bases and V by 8 bases; bases with no gene match: 6. Germline V gene data show CDR1 as GTSNPN and CDR2 as SVGIG (reference sequence). CDR3 length equals 12 residues. Time point reported: after neoadjuvant nivolumab, at surgical resection. This table comes from immunoSEQ multiplex PCR, and its TCRdb copy is limited to in-frame clones, with some not included. This table has about 13,000 clones, roughly 70% appearing once. The entry originates in a study of neoadjuvant anti-PD-1 for oral cavity cancer. Study findings and constraints: After neoadjuvant nivolumab, PBMC T cell clonality was significantly higher in non-responders than responders.

The sequencing used PBMCs, collected after nivolumab (anti-PD-1) treatment. The receptor's source is a person aged 35-79 years with oral cavity squamous cell carcinoma. The V gene is TRBV30, the J gene TRBJ2-7; TRBD2 matches at 7 bases. CDR3 amino acids: CALDSGAYEQYF. CDR3 DNA sequence: TGTGCCCTTGACAGCGGGGCCTACGAGCAGTACTTC. Full variable domain (remainder filled in from reference TRBV30 and TRBJ2-7): SQTIHQWPATLVQPVGSPLSLECTVEGTSNPNLYWYRQAAGRGLQLLFYSVGIGQISSEVPQNLSASRPQDRQFILSSKKLLLSDSGFYLCALDSGAYEQYFGPGTRLTVT.